These 27 T cell receptor beta chains were all obtained from the same sample, sequenced in a study of CD8 T cells in ankylosing spondylitis. One entry per CDR3 protein results from TCRdb running MiXCR on the 5' RACE reads. The repertoire includes about 92,000 distinct CDR3 sequences, about 9.1% of them detected once, and about 4.6% sits in the top ten. Sample: blood, either unsorted or a sorted T cell fraction (not recorded which). The receptors derive from a male donor with ankylosing spondylitis or in good health (not recorded which).

This clonotype was recorded a few times. CDR3 DNA: TGCGCCAGCAGCCACTTACCCGGGCCCAGCTACGAGCAGTACTTC. Amino acids: CASSHLPGPSYEQYF. The rearrangement links TRBV4-1 to TRBJ2-7; D is uncertain. V was cut by 3 bases and J by 3 bases, with 15 bases left in between. This CDR3 has 15 residues. From germline, CDR1 is MGHRA and CDR2 YSYEKL.

This clonotype came up many times. Here the CDR3 reads CASSIGQVSYNEQFF. In DNA form, the CDR3 reads TGCGCCAGCAGCATAGGACAGGTTTCCTACAATGAGCAGTTCTTC. V is TRBV5-1 and J is TRBJ2-1; 7 bases align to TRBD1. CDR1 SGHRS and CDR2 YFSETQ come from the germline V gene. The V gene end was trimmed by 4 bases and the J gene end by 1 base; junction bases not matched to a gene: 5. This CDR3 region has 15 residues.

As regards this clonotype: This clone may be a read error of a much larger clone one base away. V gene TRBV30 combines with J gene TRBJ2-2, with D hard to call. V lost 4 bases, J lost 2 bases, and 11 bases lay in between. The CDR3 sequence is 14 residues long. Germline lookup yields CDR1 GTSNPN and CDR2 SVGIG (reference sequence). In DNA, the CDR3 is TGTGCCTGGAATGTATTAGTAAACACCGGGGAGCTGTTTTTT. Encoded protein: CAWNVLVNTGELFF.

Note on this clonotype: A much larger clone differs by one base, so this may be a read error. The CDR3 end shows no conserved phenylalanine or tryptophan, and so a read error is likely. This chain's CDR3 is CASSSGRINEQFL. The CDR3 DNA reads TGTGCCAGCAGCAGCGGACGTATCAATGAGCAGTTCTTG. V and J are TRBV7-9 and TRBJ2-1; D perhaps matches TRBD2 (5 bases). The germline V gene encodes CDR1 SEHNR and CDR2 FQNEAQ (reference sequence). Trimming stripped 5 bases from V and 6 bases from J, with 11 bases between. The CDR3 totals 13 residues.

The table lists this clonotype with many counts. The chain is built from TRBV3-1 and TRBJ2-1, with D possibly TRBD2 on 7 matching bases. V was clipped by 0 bases and J by 5 bases, with 17 bases between them. The CDR3 has 17 amino acids. Germline CDR1 LGHDT, CDR2 YNNKEL (reference sequence). CDR3 nucleotide sequence: TGTGCCAGCAGCCAAGATAAGGCCGGGGGGCGCAACAATGAGCAGTTCTTC. Its protein is CASSQDKAGGRNNEQFF.

In this sample, this clonotype turned up many times. The chain combines TRBV6-5 with TRBJ1-2, with D perhaps TRBD1 (6 bases). The germline gives CDR1 MNHEY, CDR2 SVGAGI. Trimming took 4 bases from V and 4 from J, leaving 13 bases between them. This CDR3 comprises 14 residues. The CDR3: CASSSLQGSYGYTF. CDR3 DNA sequence: TGTGCCAGCAGTTCCCTGCAGGGGAGCTATGGCTACACCTTC.

This clonotype was counted many times. The chain recombines TRBV28 with TRBJ1-1, with D unresolved. V was shortened by 3 bases and J by 7 bases, with 12 bases between the two germline ends. CDR1 MDHEN and CDR2 SYDVKM come from the germline V gene. The CDR3 covers 13 residues. The CDR3 region is CASSFSGSGEAFF. The CDR3 region has the DNA TGTGCCAGCAGTTTTAGCGGTTCCGGTGAAGCTTTCTTT.

This clonotype was picked up many times. V is TRBV2 and J is TRBJ1-3; D is possibly TRBD1 (6 bases). Looked up from germline, CDR1 is SNHLY and CDR2 is FYNNEI. CDR3 length: 15 amino acids. The CDR3 DNA reads TGTGTCGAGCGGGGGGGGCCCTTCTCTGGAAACACCATATATTTT. This gives the protein CVERGGPFSGNTIYF. Filled out from reference TRBV2 and TRBJ1-3, the complete variable domain reads EPEVTQTPSHQVTQMGQEVILRCVPISNHLYFYWYRQILGQKVEFLVSFYNNEISEKSEIFDDQFSVERPDGSNFTLKIRSTKLEDSAMYFCVERGGPFSGNTIYFGEGSWLTVV.

This clonotype has at least ten counts. The CDR3 spells CASSPRQGRNTEAFF. The DNA for the CDR3 is TGTGCCAGCAGCCCTCGACAGGGTAGGAACACTGAAGCTTTCTTT. The J gene is TRBJ1-1, the V gene TRBV9; 7 positions match TRBD1. This CDR3 is built from 15 residues. The germline V gene encodes CDR1 SGDLS and CDR2 YYNGEE. V trimming: 4 bases; J trimming: 1 base; junction bases outside the gene matches: 7.

The CDR3 sequence: CASSLSSGVNSYNEQFF. The CDR3 DNA follows: TGCGCCAGCAGCTTGTCTTCGGGGGTAAACTCCTACAATGAGCAGTTCTTC. V usage is TRBV5-1 and J usage is TRBJ2-1, with D tentatively TRBD2 (6 bases). Trimming took off 1 base at V and 0 bases at J, with 14 bases between the two ends. This CDR3 region has 17 residues. Per germline, CDR1 SGHRS and CDR2 YFSETQ.

On this clonotype: A much larger clone differs by one base, so this may be a read error. CDR3: CATNTQFNEKLFF. Here the CDR3 DNA reads TGTGCCACCAACACCCAGTTTAATGAAAAACTGTTTTTT. The genes are TRBV15 and TRBJ1-4, with unresolved D. Trimming cost V 7 bases and J 4 bases, with 10 bases left between them. This CDR3 spans 13 amino acids. Per the germline V gene, CDR1 is LNHNV and CDR2 is YYDKDF (reference sequence).

This clonotype showed up many times. The rearrangement joins TRBV7-6 to TRBJ2-7, with D hard to call. V was shortened by 7 bases and J by 3 bases, with 16 bases between the two germline ends. Per germline, CDR1 SGHVS and CDR2 FNYEAQ. CDR3 length equals 14 residues. CDR3 coding DNA: TGTGCCAGCACCCCGACTCTGGTAGGCTACGAGCAGTACTTC. It yields the protein CASTPTLVGYEQYF.

This clonotype was counted between two and nine times. The rearrangement links TRBV20-1 to TRBJ2-5; the match to TRBD2 covers 9 bases. Germline CDR1 DFQATT, CDR2 SNEGSKA (reference sequence). The V segment lost 0 bases and the J segment 0 bases; nucleotides outside the gene matches: 5. This CDR3 is built from 16 residues. CDR3 in amino acids: CSARDLVAGDQETQYF. In DNA form, the CDR3 reads TGCAGTGCTAGAGATCTGGTAGCGGGGGACCAAGAGACCCAGTACTTC.

This clonotype was recorded many times. The chain is built from TRBV7-3 and TRBJ2-3, with 12 bases identical to TRBD2. Germline trimming cut 5 bases from V and 5 bases from J; bases unmatched to any gene: 8. The CDR3 runs 16 residues. Per the germline V gene, CDR1 is SGHTA and CDR2 is FQGTGA. CDR3 nucleotide sequence: TGTGCCAGCAGCCCCTCTAGCGGGGGGGCAGTAGATACGCAGTATTTT. Amino acids: CASSPSSGGAVDTQYF.

This clonotype has a count of ten or more. V and J are TRBV5-1 and TRBJ2-5, with D perhaps being TRBD1 or TRBD2 (5 bases each). The CDR3 loop spans 15 amino acids. Trimming removed 3 bases at V and 1 base at J, with 13 bases between. In germline, CDR1 is SGHRS, CDR2 YFSETQ. The CDR3 DNA sequence: TGCGCCAGCAGCTCTCGTCGGGGCCCCCAAGAGACCCAGTACTTC. Protein: CASSSRRGPQETQYF.

This clonotype was counted many times. CDR3 sequence (DNA): TGTGCCACCAGTCTTGGGGGGGGTAGTACTGAAGCTTTCTTT. This gives the protein CATSLGGGSTEAFF. The J gene is TRBJ1-1, the V gene TRBV24-1; possible D gene TRBD1, 5 bases. The V gene's germline CDR1 is KGHDR and CDR2 SFDVKD. This CDR3 comprises 14 residues. The V end was cut by 6 bases, the J end by 5 bases, with 15 bases between.

Details on this clonotype: Since a much larger clone is just one base distant, this may be a read error. The chain is built from TRBV4-2 and TRBJ1-4, with 8 bases lining up with TRBD1. This CDR3 contains 14 residues. Germline V gene sequence: CDR1 LGHNA, CDR2 YNFKEQ. The CDR3 here is CASGQQGGNEKLFF. The CDR3 DNA follows: TGTGCCAGCGGCCAACAGGGGGGAAATGAAAAACTGTTTTTT.

In its sample, this clonotype is medium-sized (0.01 to 0.1%). V and J are TRBV3-1 and TRBJ2-7, with D unresolved. Germline lookup yields CDR1 LGHDT and CDR2 YNNKEL (reference sequence). The length of the CDR3 is 15 residues. V gave up 4 bases and J gave up 0 bases, with 13 bases separating them. The DNA of the CDR3 is TGTGCCAGCAGCCCTTACTTAGGAAGCTCCTACGAGCAGTACTTC. Residues: CASSPYLGSSYEQYF.

This clonotype was counted at least ten times. The V call is TRBV27, the J call TRBJ2-2; D ambiguous. This CDR3 has 13 residues. The germline CDR1 and CDR2 sequences are MNHEY and SMNVEV (reference sequence). V was trimmed by 3 bases and J by 5 bases, leaving 7 bases between them. CDR3 region: CASSLMGTGELFF. CDR3 bases: TGTGCCAGCAGTTTGATGGGTACCGGGGAGCTGTTTTTT.

The sample holds many counts of this clonotype. The chain uses TRBV29-1 and TRBJ1-5; D is uncertain. Germline values: CDR1 SQVTM, CDR2 ANQGSEA. CDR3 length: 14 residues. V lost 6 bases to trimming and J lost 4 bases, with 16 bases between them. Written as DNA, the CDR3 is TGCAGCGTCGAACGTGACAAAGCAAATCAGCCCCAGCATTTT. Amino acids: CSVERDKANQPQHF.

This clonotype was seen ten or more times. The chain carries TRBV5-1 and TRBJ1-1; D is possibly TRBD1 (6 bases). Trimming shortened V by 5 bases and J by 4 bases, and 15 bases separated the two germline ends. The germline CDR1 and CDR2 sequences are SGHRS and YFSETQ. The length of the CDR3 is 14 residues. Here the CDR3 reads CASSRQEGVTEAFF. The DNA for the CDR3 is TGCGCCAGCAGTCGACAGGAGGGTGTCACTGAAGCTTTCTTT.

This clonotype was detected ten times or more. The rearrangement uses TRBV5-5 and TRBJ1-3; 7 nucleotides match TRBD1. From germline, CDR1 is SGHKS and CDR2 YYEKEE (reference sequence). The CDR3 is made up of 16 amino acids. Losses at the gene ends were 2 bases for V and 3 bases for J; bases not matched to a gene: 8. The CDR3 region has the DNA TGTGCCAGCAGCTTATTGCGACAGGGCGGTGGAAACACCATATATTTT. Translating gives CASSLLRQGGGNTIYF. Based on the CDR3 plus reference TRBV5-5 and TRBJ1-3, the full variable domain is DAGVTQSPTHLIKTRGQQVTLRCSPISGHKSVSWYQQVLGQGPQFIFQYYEKEERGRGNFPDRFSARQFPNYSSELNVNALLLGDSALYLCASSLLRQGGGNTIYFGEGSWLTVV.

This clonotype was seen many times. This rearrangement joins TRBV5-1 to TRBJ1-6; D call uncertain. Trimming took 0 bases from V and 10 from J, leaving 14 bases between them. The CDR3 loop spans 15 amino acids. CDR1 and CDR2 from the germline V gene are SGHRS and YFSETQ. CDR3 sequence reads: CASSLGENGGSPLHF. CDR3 coding DNA: TGCGCCAGCAGCTTGGGCGAGAATGGCGGCTCACCCCTCCACTTT.

This clonotype was detected ten times or more. The chain combines TRBV24-1 with TRBJ2-1; 9 bases line up with TRBD2. Germline CDR1 is KGHDR and CDR2 is SFDVKD. The CDR3 runs 14 residues. After removal of 7 bases from V and 2 bases from J, the junction contained 2 bases not matched to a gene. CDR3 sequence reads: CATSRGGAYNEQFF. The CDR3 bases are TGTGCCACCAGCCGCGGGGGGGCCTACAATGAGCAGTTCTTC.

This clonotype has at least ten counts. This chain joins TRBV19 and TRBJ2-2; D tentatively reads TRBD1 or TRBD2 (5 bases each). The CDR3 extends over 14 amino acids. Between the trimmed V and J ends, which lost 7 bases and 3 bases, there was a span of 12 bases. Germline-derived CDR1 and CDR2 are LNHDA and SQIVND (reference sequence). CDR3 amino acids: CASMRAGYTGELFF. As DNA, the CDR3 is TGTGCCAGTATGAGGGCAGGGTACACCGGGGAGCTGTTTTTT.

The J gene is TRBJ2-5, the V gene TRBV7-8; D remains ambiguous. Trimming took off 2 bases at V and 4 bases at J, with 8 bases between the two ends. Germline CDR1 and CDR2: SGHVS and FQNEAQ. This CDR3 spans 13 amino acids. The CDR3, as DNA: TGTGCCAGCAGCTTAAGCAGCCGAGAGACCCAGTACTTC. This gives the protein CASSLSSRETQYF.

This clonotype was counted at least ten times. CDR3 sequence reads: CSARRQGKETQYF. The CDR3 nucleotides are TGCAGTGCTCGAAGACAGGGGAAAGAGACCCAGTACTTC. The chain links TRBV20-1 to TRBJ2-5, with TRBD1 matching over 8 bases. V lost 5 bases and J lost 3; bases outside the gene matches: 5. CDR1 and CDR2 from the germline V gene are DFQATT and SNEGSKA (reference sequence). The CDR3 sequence is 13 residues long.